Below, one T cell receptor (beta chain) is given with its context. Its specificity is unknown. PBMCs were collected from a roughly 9.7 ml volume of fresh peripheral blood. RNA transcripts provided the source from which TCR beta CDR3 regions were amplified. The TCR CDR3 was amplified in a first-round RT-PCR using the HTBI primer set. TCRdb analysed the multiplex PCR reads with MiXCR anew, one entry per CDR3 protein. The sample consists of about 500,000 distinct CDR3 sequences, 15% to 20% of them appearing once. Germline V lookup: CDR1 MNHEY, CDR2 SMNVEV (reference sequence). The V gene lost 2 bases and the J gene lost 2 bases, with 9 bases spanning the gap. The CDR3 spans 14 residues. The data belong to a study of T cells in Graves' hyperthyroidism and ophthalmopathy. Looking at the study overall: Upon initial diagnosis and before any treatment, peripheral blood was collected.

Study-level findings and limits: Classification by a 13 V-J model distinguished ophthalmopathy from stable hyperthyroidism.

The sequenced sample was blood. The TCR originated in a young woman with Graves' ophthalmopathy. V and J are TRBV27 and TRBJ1-1; D is uncertain. The CDR3, as DNA: TGTGCCAGCAGTTTAGGACTCTATAACACTGAAGCTTTCTTT. Translated, it gives CASSLGLYNTEAFF.